This TCR beta chain was recorded in a study of blood T cells in healthy people across ages. For the second PCR, which ran for about 6 to 11 cycles, a sample-barcoded 5' primer and a J-beta primer mix were used. TCRdb recomputed calls from the 5' RACE reads with MiXCR, one row per CDR3 protein. This sample carries 550,000 to 800,000 distinct CDR3 sequences, 20% to 25% of them seen once, and the ten largest clones take 3.6%. V was clipped by 0 bases and J by 3 bases, with 12 bases between them. This CDR3 comprises 16 residues. Looked up from germline, CDR1 is LGHNA and CDR2 is YSLEER. V is TRBV4-3 and J is TRBJ2-1; D call uncertain. This clonotype was obtained from a man aged 65 to 85 in good health. The sequenced sample consisted of blood. CDR3 bases: TGCGCCAGCAGCCAAGATCCTCAGGCTAGCTACAATGAGCAGTTCTTC. Amino acid sequence: CASSQDPQASYNEQFF.